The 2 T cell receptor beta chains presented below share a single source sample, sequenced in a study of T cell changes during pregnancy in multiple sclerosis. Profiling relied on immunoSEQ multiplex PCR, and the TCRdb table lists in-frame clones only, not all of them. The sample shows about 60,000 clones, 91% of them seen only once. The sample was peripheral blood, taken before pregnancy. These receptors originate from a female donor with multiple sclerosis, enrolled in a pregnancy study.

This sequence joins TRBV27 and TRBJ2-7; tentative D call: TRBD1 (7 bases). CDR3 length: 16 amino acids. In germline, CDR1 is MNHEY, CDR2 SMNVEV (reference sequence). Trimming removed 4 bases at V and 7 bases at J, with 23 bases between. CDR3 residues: CASSSGGTAASREQYF. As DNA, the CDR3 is TGTGCCAGCAGTTCAGGCGGGACAGCCGCCTCTAGGGAGCAGTACTTC.

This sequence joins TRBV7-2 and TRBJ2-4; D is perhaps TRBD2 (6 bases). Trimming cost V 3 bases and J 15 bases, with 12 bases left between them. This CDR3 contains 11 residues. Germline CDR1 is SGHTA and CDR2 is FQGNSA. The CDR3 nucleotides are TGTGCCAGCAGCTTGGGGGGACGGGTGTACTTC. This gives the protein CASSLGGRVYF.